The present TCR beta chain was sequenced within a study of shared clonotypes between healthy human individuals. In the study overall: Each donor's CD4 naive and CD4 memory cells filled three plates apiece, CD8 naive two, and CD8 memory one. Study-wide points: Only blood was sampled; tissue repertoires likely differ. Despite large depth, sorted-subset datasets appeared incompletely sequenced.

Deletions cut 4 bases from V and 2 bases from J, with 12 bases between. Germline V gene lookup returns CDR1 SGHDT and CDR2 YYEEEE. The CDR3 runs to 14 residues. Libraries were prepared by immunoSEQ multiplex PCR; TCRdb keeps only in-frame clonotypes and omits some of them. The repertoire holds about 2.4 million clones, approximately 90% seen once, with roughly 0.14% in the top ten. Remarks on this clone: Antigen specificity is unknown.

The chain combines TRBV5-6 with TRBJ1-1; D call uncertain. The sequencing input was naive CD4+ T cells sorted from blood. Subset defined: CD45RA+ positively selected. The clonotype was recovered from a man aged 18 to 35 in good health. The CDR3 reads CASSRATQNTEAFF. The CDR3 DNA follows: TGTGCCAGCAGCCGCGCCACGCAAAACACTGAAGCTTTCTTT.